This TCR beta chain was captured by sequencing in a study of OX40 agonist ivuxolimab in advanced cancers. Overall study: The dose-escalation cohort was around 83% male, with a mean age of around 54 years, ranging roughly 20 to 90.

In regard to this clone: As yet, its antigen is unknown.

The CDR3 consists of 14 residues. Germline loops: CDR1 MRHNA, CDR2 SNTAGT. Deletions cut 3 bases from V and 4 bases from J, with 11 bases between. The sampling schedule covered blood at baseline, cycle 4 day 1, and cycle 7 day 1. Clones were read by immunoSEQ multiplex PCR, and TCRdb kept only the in-frame ones, dropping some. The sample has about 20,000 clones, approximately 88% seen once. Whole-study results and caveats: CD8+ T cells showed, on average, more clonal expansion than CD4+ cells.

This material consisted of CD4+ or CD8+ T cells sorted from blood, taken in a trial of the OX40 agonist ivuxolimab. This receptor was taken from an adult with an advanced solid tumor such as melanoma, head and neck, liver or kidney cancer. The V gene is TRBV6-4, the J gene TRBJ2-3, with a weak D call TRBD2 (5 bases). Here the CDR3 reads CASSDSGMADTQYF. In nucleotides, the CDR3 is TGTGCCAGCAGTGATTCGGGGATGGCAGATACGCAGTATTTT.